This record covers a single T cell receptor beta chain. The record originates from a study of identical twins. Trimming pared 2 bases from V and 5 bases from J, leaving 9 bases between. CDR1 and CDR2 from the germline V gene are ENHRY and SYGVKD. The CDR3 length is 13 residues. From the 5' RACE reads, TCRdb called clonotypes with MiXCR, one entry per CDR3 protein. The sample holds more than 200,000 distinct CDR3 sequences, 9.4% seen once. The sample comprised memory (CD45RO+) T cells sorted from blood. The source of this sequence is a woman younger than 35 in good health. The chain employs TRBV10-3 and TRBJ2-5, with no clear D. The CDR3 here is CAISEGIGETQYF. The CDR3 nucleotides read TGTGCCATCAGTGAGGGGATCGGGGAGACCCAGTACTTC.